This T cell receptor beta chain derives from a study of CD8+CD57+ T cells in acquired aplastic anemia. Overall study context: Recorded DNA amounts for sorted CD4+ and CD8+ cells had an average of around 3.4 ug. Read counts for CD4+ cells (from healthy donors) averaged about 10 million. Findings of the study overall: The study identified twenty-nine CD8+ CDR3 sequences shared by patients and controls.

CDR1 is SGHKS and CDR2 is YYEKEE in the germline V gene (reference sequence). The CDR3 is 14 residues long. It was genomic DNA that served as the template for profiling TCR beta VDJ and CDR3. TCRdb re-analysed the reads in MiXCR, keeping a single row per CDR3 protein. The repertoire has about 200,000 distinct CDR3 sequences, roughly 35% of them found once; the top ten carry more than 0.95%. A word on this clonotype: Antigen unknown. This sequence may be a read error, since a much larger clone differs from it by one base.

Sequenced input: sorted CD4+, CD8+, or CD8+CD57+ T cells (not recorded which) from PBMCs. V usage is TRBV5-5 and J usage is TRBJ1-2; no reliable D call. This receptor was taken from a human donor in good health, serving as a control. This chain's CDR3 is CASSQEKGNYGCTF. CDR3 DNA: TGTGCCAGCAGCCAAGAGAAGGGCAACTATGGCTGCACCTTC. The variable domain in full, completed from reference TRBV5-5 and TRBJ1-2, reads DAGVTQSPTHLIKTRGQQVTLRCSPISGHKSVSWYQQVLGQGPQFIFQYYEKEERGRGNFPDRFSARQFPNYSSELNVNALLLGDSALYLCASSQEKGNYGCTFGSGTRLTVV.